Below, 5 T cell receptor beta chains from the same sample are listed, as sequenced in a study of graft-versus-host responses after intestinal transplantation. These receptors have no identified antigens. Sequenced by immunoSEQ multiplex PCR; TCRdb stores in-frame clones only, minus some. The profile covers about 83,000 clones, with approximately 88% appearing a single time and approximately 0.34% taken by the ten largest. The specimen comprised unstimulated CD4+ T cells sorted from spleen or lymph node cells, sampled before intestinal transplant. All receptors come from a human donor who received an intestinal transplant.

The J gene is TRBJ1-4, the V gene TRBV18; D gene unclear. The germline gives CDR1 KGHSH, CDR2 LQKENI. This CDR3 has 18 amino acids. Between the trimmed V and J ends, which lost 3 bases and 0 bases, there was a span of 17 bases. As DNA, the CDR3 is TGTGCCAGCTCACCCCTAGGCGGCGGACTTGCAACTAATGAAAAACTGTTTTTT. As protein: CASSPLGGGLATNEKLFF.

The rearrangement links TRBV7-3 to TRBJ1-6; D gene unclear. V lost 6 bases and J lost 14, with 17 bases in between. Germline V CDR1 and CDR2: SGHTA, FQGTGA. There are 13 residues in the CDR3. In DNA, the CDR3 is TGTGCCAGCAGTCTAACCCCGGGGTCTTCCCTCCACTTT. Translation gives CASSLTPGSSLHF.

This chain links TRBV4-1 with TRBJ1-1; D gene unclear. Germline V lookup: CDR1 MGHRA, CDR2 YSYEKL. V shed 0 bases and J shed 5 bases, with 10 bases lying between them. This CDR3 spans 14 amino acids. DNA for the CDR3: TGCGCCAGCAGCCAAGAACCGGGGTGGACTGAAGCTTTCTTT. It encodes CASSQEPGWTEAFF.

J is TRBJ1-1 and V is TRBV30; a weak D match, TRBD1 (5 bases). CDR1 is GTSNPN and CDR2 is SVGIG in the germline V gene (reference sequence). CDR3 length: 15 residues. The germline V and J ends were trimmed by 8 bases and 2 bases, with 21 bases remaining between them. The DNA of the CDR3 is TGTGCCAGCAATAGGGGCTACACTTTTAACACTGAAGCTTTCTTT. This sequence encodes CASNRGYTFNTEAFF.

This chain uses TRBV7-9 with TRBJ1-5; D is perhaps TRBD1 (6 bases). Germline-derived CDR1 and CDR2 are SEHNR and FQNEAQ (reference sequence). CDR3 size: 16 residues. Between the trimmed V and J ends, which lost 5 bases and 4 bases, there was a span of 18 bases. The CDR3 sequence: CASSPGTQGLNQPQHF. The CDR3 DNA reads TGTGCCAGCAGCCCTGGAACACAGGGCCTAAATCAGCCCCAGCATTTT. Supplemented by reference TRBV7-9 and TRBJ1-5, the full variable domain reads DTGVSQNPRHKITKRGQNVTFRCDPISEHNRLYWYRQTLGQGPEFLTYFQNEAQLEKSRLLSDRFSAERPKGSFSTLEIQRTEQGDSAMYLCASSPGTQGLNQPQHFGDGTRLSIL.